This T cell receptor beta chain was sequenced for a study of beta chain features in type 1 diabetes. This clone was counted only a few times. Isolated RNA was reverse transcribed in full, so expressed TCRB transcripts were sequenced. Assay: immunoSEQ multiplex PCR; the TCRdb copy retains only in-frame clones and omits some. The profile shows around 180,000 clones, less than 15% of them singletons. The CDR3 covers 13 residues. The ends lost 7 bases at V and 5 bases at J; junction bases unmatched: 3. Germline values: CDR1 MNHNS, CDR2 SASEGT. The sequence was collected from a woman under 30 in good health. The sample consisted of central memory CD4+ T cells from blood. This chain connects TRBV6-1 to TRBJ1-4, with 8 bases lining up with TRBD1. The CDR3 is CASTRTGNEKLFF. CDR3 DNA: TGTGCCAGCACCAGGACAGGGAATGAAAAACTGTTTTTT.